This passage covers 3 T cell receptor beta chains from one sample sequenced in a study of blood T cells in healthy people across ages (dated by TCRdb to between 2015 and 2016). Library method: 5' RACE. This sample was sequenced with an Illumina HiSeq 2500. The second PCR ran for about 6 to 11 cycles and used a J-beta primer mix along with a sample-barcoded 5' primer. In-frame beta chains were kept once TCRdb had trimmed the public reads at Q25 with fastp and called clones with MiXCR. Here each entry gathers all rows of one CDR3 protein and keeps the most common genes and DNA. The sample records roughly 650,000 distinct CDR3 sequences, 32% of which are singletons. Just over 15% of the sample is in the top ten clones. The sequenced material came from blood. These receptors all stem from a woman over 75 in good health. Donor details come from another sample of the same person, matched by shared clones.

This clonotype was seen ten or more times. The chain employs TRBV5-1 and TRBJ1-1, with no clear D. This CDR3 contains 15 residues. Trimming removed 2 bases at V and 7 bases at J, with 18 bases between. Germline V gives CDR1 SGHRS, CDR2 YFSETQ. CDR3 sequence (DNA): TGCGCCAGCAGCTTAACCGGCCAGCGAACAGTTGAAGCTTTCTTT. It translates to CASSLTGQRTVEAFF.

This chain uses TRBV7-2 with TRBJ1-2; no definite D call. V was cut by 5 bases and J by 7 bases, with 11 bases left in between. This CDR3 contains 12 residues. Germline CDR1 reads SGHTA; CDR2 reads FQGNSA. This CDR3 reads CASSPRSIGYTF. Written as DNA, the CDR3 is TGTGCCAGCAGCCCCCGATCAATTGGCTACACCTTC.

The sample holds a few counts of this clonotype. This sequence joins TRBV5-1 and TRBJ2-1; the D is unclear. CDR1 SGHRS and CDR2 YFSETQ come from the germline V gene. Trimming removed 5 bases from V and 13 bases from J, with 16 bases in between. There are 12 residues in the CDR3. DNA for the CDR3: TGCGCCAGCAGTTTAGGCGAGGAGACCCAGTTCTTC. Its translation: CASSLGEETQFF.